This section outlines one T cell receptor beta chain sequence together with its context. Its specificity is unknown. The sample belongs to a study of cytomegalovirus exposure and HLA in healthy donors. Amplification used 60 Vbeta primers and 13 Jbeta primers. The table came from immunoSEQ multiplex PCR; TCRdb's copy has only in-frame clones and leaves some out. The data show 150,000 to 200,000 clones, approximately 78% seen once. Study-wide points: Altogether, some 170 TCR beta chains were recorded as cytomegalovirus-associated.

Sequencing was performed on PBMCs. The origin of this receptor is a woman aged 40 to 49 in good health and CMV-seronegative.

The CDR3 is CASSPVRQVYGYTF. CDR3 nucleotide sequence: TGTGCCAGCAGTCCCGTACGACAGGTTTATGGCTACACCTTC. The chain joins TRBV27 to TRBJ1-2, with D tentatively TRBD1 (6 bases). Looked up from germline, CDR1 is MNHEY and CDR2 is SMNVEV (reference sequence). V lost 5 bases and J lost 5, with 15 bases in between. This CDR3 spans 14 amino acids.